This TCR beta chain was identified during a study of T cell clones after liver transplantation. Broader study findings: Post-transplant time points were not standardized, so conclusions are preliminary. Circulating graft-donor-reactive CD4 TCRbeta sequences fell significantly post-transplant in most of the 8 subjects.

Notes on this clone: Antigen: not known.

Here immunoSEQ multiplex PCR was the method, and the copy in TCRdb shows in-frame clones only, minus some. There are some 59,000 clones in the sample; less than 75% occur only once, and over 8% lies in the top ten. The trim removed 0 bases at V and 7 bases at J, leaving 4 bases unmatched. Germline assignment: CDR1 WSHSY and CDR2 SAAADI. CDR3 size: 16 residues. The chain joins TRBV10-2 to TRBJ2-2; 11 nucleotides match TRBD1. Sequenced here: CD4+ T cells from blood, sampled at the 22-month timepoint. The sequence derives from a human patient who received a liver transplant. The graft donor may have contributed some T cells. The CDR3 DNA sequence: TGCGCCAGCAGTGAGTCCCGGGACAGGGGGAGCGGGGAGCTGTTTTTT. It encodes CASSESRDRGSGELFF.